Sequencing of this TCR beta chain was carried out in a study of neurological immune-mediated disorders. From 15-18 subjects, each sequencing run yielded over 180 million TCR-beta sequences. TCRdb re-called the 5' RACE reads with MiXCR, one entry per CDR3 protein. The sample records approximately 30,000 distinct CDR3 sequences, approximately 21% being singletons. CDR1 and CDR2 (germline): WNHNN, SYGVQD (reference sequence). The CDR3 has 14 amino acids. J was trimmed by 1 base and V by 5 bases; bases with no gene match: 3. The specimen was PBMCs. This TCR came from a woman aged 55-69 years in good health. The J gene is TRBJ2-7, the V gene TRBV10-1, with 9 bases lining up with TRBD1. CDR3 sequence: CASSPGTGSYEQYF. DNA for the CDR3: TGCGCCAGCAGTCCCGGGACAGGGTCCTACGAGCAGTACTTC.